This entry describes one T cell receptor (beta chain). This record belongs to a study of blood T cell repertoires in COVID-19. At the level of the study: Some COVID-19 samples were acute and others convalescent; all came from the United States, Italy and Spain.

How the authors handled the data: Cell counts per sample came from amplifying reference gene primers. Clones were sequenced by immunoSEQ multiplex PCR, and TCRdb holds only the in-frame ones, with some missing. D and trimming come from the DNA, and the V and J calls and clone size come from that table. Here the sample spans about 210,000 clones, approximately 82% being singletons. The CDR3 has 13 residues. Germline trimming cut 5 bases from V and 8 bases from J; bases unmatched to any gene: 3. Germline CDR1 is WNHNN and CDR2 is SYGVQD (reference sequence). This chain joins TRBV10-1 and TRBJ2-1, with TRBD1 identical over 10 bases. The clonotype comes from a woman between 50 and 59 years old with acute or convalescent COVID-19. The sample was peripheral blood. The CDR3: CASSRDRGYEQFF. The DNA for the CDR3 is TGCGCCAGCAGTCGGGACAGGGGTTATGAGCAGTTCTTC.